The 21 T cell receptor beta chains given below trace back to one sample, sequenced in a study of T cell responses to AZD1222 COVID-19 vaccine. Assay used: immunoSEQ multiplex PCR; TCRdb lists only in-frame clones, some missing. The repertoire holds 140,000 to 150,000 clones, 90% to 95% seen once, with more than 3% in the top ten. Sequencing was performed on peripheral blood, taken on day 0 of AZD1222 vaccination. All receptors derive from an adult in good health.

This clone was seen only once. The CDR3 loop reads CASQRESSYEQYF. For the CDR3, the DNA is TGTGCCAGTCAGCGGGAGAGCTCCTACGAGCAGTACTTC. V usage is TRBV19 and J usage is TRBJ2-7, with 8 bases lining up with TRBD2. Germline lookup yields CDR1 LNHDA and CDR2 SQIVND (reference sequence). Unmatched junction bases numbered 3, after V lost 8 bases and J lost 0 bases. The CDR3 runs 13 residues.

The V call is TRBV7-6, the J call TRBJ1-1; D remains ambiguous. The CDR3 sequence is 13 residues long. Germline lookup yields CDR1 SGHVS and CDR2 FNYEAQ. The V end lost 0 bases, the J end lost 1 base, and 3 bases lay between the germline ends. For the CDR3, the DNA is TGTGCCAGCAGCTTAGCAGAGAACACTGAAGCTTTCTTT. Translating it yields CASSLAENTEAFF.

The J gene is TRBJ2-7, the V gene TRBV6-5; D is undetermined. This CDR3 contains 11 residues. Trimming pared 6 bases from V and 2 bases from J, leaving 5 bases between. Germline V gene sequence: CDR1 MNHEY, CDR2 SVGAGI. Here the CDR3 DNA reads TGTGCCAGCAGAAGTACCTACGAGCAGTACTTC. Protein product: CASRSTYEQYF.

The V and J genes are TRBV3-1 (or the pseudogene TRBV3-2) and TRBJ1-1; 9 nucleotides match TRBD1. This CDR3 region has 12 residues. Trimming removed 0 bases from V and 10 bases from J; junction bases left unmatched: 0. Germline loops: CDR1 LGHDT, CDR2 YNNKEL (reference sequence). CDR3 loop: CASSQEDRGAFF. The CDR3, as DNA: TGTGCCAGCAGCCAAGAGGACAGGGGAGCTTTCTTT.

In this sample, this clone turned up once. V and J are TRBV19 and TRBJ1-2, with D perhaps matching TRBD1 (5 bases). CDR1 is LNHDA, CDR2 SQIVND, per germline (reference sequence). This CDR3 has 13 amino acids. V was cut by 3 bases and J by 6 bases, with 11 bases left in between. CDR3 bases: TGTGCCAGTAGTATTCCGCCAGGGCATGGCTACACCTTC. Protein product: CASSIPPGHGYTF.

The chain has TRBV28 and TRBJ1-2; TRBD1 might be the D (5 bases). The CDR3 is 15 residues long. Germline loops: CDR1 MDHEN, CDR2 SYDVKM. Trimming stripped 7 bases from V and 2 bases from J, with 17 bases between. CDR3 sequence: CASTLAGRRNYGYTF. DNA of the CDR3: TGTGCCAGCACCCTCGCGGGACGGAGGAACTATGGCTACACCTTC.

V usage is TRBV7-2 and J usage is TRBJ2-5; the D gene is possibly TRBD1 (6 bases). This CDR3 is 14 amino acids long. V was shortened by 4 bases and J by 4 bases, with 13 bases between the two germline ends. Germline CDR1 is SGHTA and CDR2 is FQGNSA. The CDR3 sequence is CASSSSGVVETQYF. CDR3 bases: TGTGCCAGCAGCTCATCAGGGGTGGTAGAGACCCAGTACTTC.

V is TRBV19 and J is TRBJ2-4; TRBD2 might be the D (6 bases). CDR3 length: 16 residues. The germline V and J ends were trimmed by 1 base and 3 bases, with 13 bases remaining between them. Germline V gene lookup returns CDR1 LNHDA and CDR2 SQIVND (reference sequence). Written as DNA, the CDR3 is TGTGCCAGTAGTATAGGCGAGCGGGCGGTCAAAAACATTCAGTACTTC. It encodes CASSIGERAVKNIQYF.

This chain joins TRBV3-1 (or the pseudogene TRBV3-2) and TRBJ1-2; D perhaps matches TRBD1 (5 bases). Deletions cut 1 base from V and 8 bases from J, with 11 bases between. Germline values: CDR1 LGHDT, CDR2 YNNKEL (reference sequence). The CDR3 sequence is 13 residues long. The CDR3 sequence is CASSQAGSGGYTF. The CDR3, as DNA: TGTGCCAGCAGCCAAGCAGGGTCGGGAGGCTACACCTTC.

The V and J genes are TRBV5-1 and TRBJ2-5; TRBD2 is a possible D gene (7 bases). Trimming cost V 3 bases and J 5 bases, with 17 bases left between them. The CDR3 runs to 15 residues. Germline loops: CDR1 SGHRS, CDR2 YFSETQ. The CDR3 bases are TGCGCCAGCAGCTCCGGGACTACCGGGGGCGAGACCCAGTACTTC. The encoded protein is CASSSGTTGGETQYF.

V and J are TRBV6-4 and TRBJ1-3; D perhaps matches TRBD1 (5 bases). CDR1 and CDR2 from the germline V gene are MRHNA and SNTAGT. V was clipped by 4 bases and J by 4 bases, with 20 bases between them. The CDR3 runs to 17 residues. The CDR3 DNA reads TGTGCCAGCAGTGGGGGTCGGACACCCCGGGCCGGAAACACCATATATTTT. This codes for CASSGGRTPRAGNTIYF.

This rearrangement joins TRBV5-4 to TRBJ1-2; tentative D call: TRBD1 (5 bases). Per the germline V gene, CDR1 is SGHNT and CDR2 is YYREEE (reference sequence). The CDR3 covers 15 residues. V shed 3 bases and J shed 4 bases, with 16 bases lying between them. In DNA, the CDR3 is TGTGCCAGCAGCTCCGATAGGGGCTCGCTCTATGGCTACACCTTC. Translated: CASSSDRGSLYGYTF.

J is TRBJ2-2 and V is TRBV29-1; the match to TRBD2 covers 9 bases. The CDR3 runs 15 residues. The ends lost 7 bases at V and 4 bases at J; junction bases unmatched: 10. Germline-derived CDR1 and CDR2 are SQVTM and ANQGSEA. The DNA of the CDR3 is TGCAGCGGTCTTAGCGGGAGACAGATCACCGGGGAGCTGTTTTTT. It specifies CSGLSGRQITGELFF.

This clone was recorded only once. The chain couples TRBV6-5 to TRBJ1-6; D not certain. Deletions cut 6 bases from V and 5 bases from J, with 14 bases between. The CDR3 consists of 15 residues. The germline CDR1 and CDR2 sequences are MNHEY and SVGAGI. Here the CDR3 DNA reads TGTGCCAGCAGCTTAGATCTGGGGAATAATTCACCCCTCCACTTT. It encodes CASSLDLGNNSPLHF.

The chain recombines TRBV6-2 or TRBV6-3 with TRBJ1-5; 8 bases fit TRBD1. The germline CDR1 and CDR2 sequences are MNHEY and SVGEGT. This CDR3 is 14 amino acids long. With 4 bases clipped from V and 7 bases from J, the junction kept 6 bases outside the gene matches. The CDR3 is CASSSGGRRQPQHF. In nucleotides, the CDR3 is TGTGCCAGCAGTTCAGGGGGCCGGAGGCAGCCCCAGCATTTT.

The chain couples TRBV6-6 to TRBJ1-1; D is perhaps TRBD1 (6 bases). Trimming took off 8 bases at V and 4 bases at J, with 14 bases between the two ends. Germline V CDR1 and CDR2: MNHNY, SVGAGI (reference sequence). This CDR3 is built from 13 residues. The CDR3 loop is CASQDSWGTEAFF. In nucleotides, the CDR3 is TGTGCCAGCCAGGACAGCTGGGGCACTGAAGCTTTCTTT.

The chain has TRBV27 and TRBJ1-1; D possibly corresponds to TRBD1 (6 bases). CDR1 is MNHEY, CDR2 SMNVEV, per germline (reference sequence). This CDR3 has 13 residues. Trimming stripped 9 bases from V and 3 bases from J, with 14 bases between. In DNA form, the CDR3 reads TGTGCCAGTCGTGGGGGGCCCTACACTGAAGCTTTCTTT. Its protein product is CASRGGPYTEAFF.

DNA for the CDR3: TGTGCCAGCAGCTTAGTGTGGCCCGTGGAAGCTTTCTTT. This codes for CASSLVWPVEAFF. The V call is TRBV7-2, the J call TRBJ1-1; no firm D call. V lost 1 base to trimming and J lost 8 bases, with 11 bases between them. Germline-derived CDR1 and CDR2 are SGHTA and FQGNSA. This CDR3 region has 13 residues. The variable domain in full, with the rest retrieved from reference TRBV7-2 and TRBJ1-1, is GAGVSQSPSNKVTEKGKDVELRCDPISGHTALYWYRQSLGQGLEFLIYFQGNSAPDKSGLPSDRFSAERTGGSVSTLTIQRTQQEDSAVYLCASSLVWPVEAFFGQGTRLTVV.

The chain joins TRBV12-3 or TRBV12-4 to TRBJ2-7; 7 bases are shared with TRBD1. V gave up 8 bases and J gave up 3 bases; unmatched junction bases: 7. The CDR3 runs to 13 residues. The CDR3 DNA sequence: TGTGCCAGCGCAAGGGGGCAGGACTACGAGCAGTACTTC. As protein: CASARGQDYEQYF.

The chain is built from TRBV11-2 and TRBJ2-7; possible D gene TRBD1, 6 bases. Germline V gene lookup returns CDR1 SGHAT and CDR2 FQNNGV. The CDR3 is 15 residues long. The V end lost 5 bases, the J end lost 3 bases, and 17 bases lay between the germline ends. CDR3 sequence reads: CASSIRTVGRYEQYF. The DNA for the CDR3 is TGTGCCAGCAGCATTCGGACAGTGGGCCGCTACGAGCAGTACTTC.

The rearrangement uses TRBV7-3 and TRBJ1-2; D not resolved. Germline CDR1 and CDR2: SGHTA and FQGTGA. Trimming removed 3 bases from V and 5 bases from J, with 10 bases in between. CDR3 length: 13 amino acids. The chain's CDR3 is CASSFPGGYGYTF. CDR3 DNA sequence: TGTGCCAGCAGCTTCCCTGGAGGGTATGGCTACACCTTC.